This T cell receptor (beta chain) emerged from a study of molecular identifiers for immune sequencing clone quantification. Notes on the study in general: The sizes of highly expanded clones could be underestimated when identical TCR molecules share a barcode.

Germline V gene lookup returns CDR1 LNHDA and CDR2 SQIVND (reference sequence). V dropped 0 bases and J dropped 3 bases, with 12 bases sitting between them. This CDR3 spans 15 amino acids. Listed TCR primers and previously described methods were used for bulk TCR libraries. TCRdb processed the PCR reads anew with MiXCR; each CDR3 protein has one entry. The data show about 510,000 distinct CDR3 sequences, under 30% seen once. This clonotype was observed many times. Its antigen is unknown. The chain links TRBV19 to TRBJ2-7; weak D call: TRBD1 (6 bases). The origin of this receptor is a human donor in good health. Some libraries in this study had Jurkat cell RNA spiked in. The sequenced sample consisted of naive CD8+ T cells from blood, with Jurkat cell RNA spiked in. The subset is: FACS-sorted CD8+CD4-CCR7+CD45RA+ naive T cells. CDR3: CASSIDSKDSYEQYF. CDR3 nucleotides: TGTGCCAGTAGTATAGATTCGAAGGACAGCTACGAGCAGTACTTC. Full variable domain (rest looked up from reference TRBV19 and TRBJ2-7): DGGITQSPKYLFRKEGQNVTLSCEQNLNHDAMYWYRQDPGQGLRLIYYSQIVNDFQKGDIAEGYSVSREKKESFPLTVTSAQKNPTAFYLCASSIDSKDSYEQYFGPGTRLTVT.